This TCR beta chain originates from a study of shared clonotypes between healthy human individuals. Looking at the study overall: Each donor contributed plates that comprised three CD4 naive, three CD4 memory, two CD8 naive and one CD8 memory. Overall study results and limits: Only blood was sampled, and tissue TCR repertoires likely differ from blood ones. Naive subsets tended to show greater estimated richness than memory subsets.

CD45RO-negative, CCR7-selected cells formed the naive CD8 fraction, which excluded terminally differentiated effector memory CD45RA+ cells. This CDR3 contains 16 residues. Looked up from germline, CDR1 is SGDLS and CDR2 is YYNGEE. V lost 0 bases and J lost 3, with 10 bases in between. A single count supports this clone. Its antigen is as yet unknown. The table came from immunoSEQ multiplex PCR; TCRdb's copy has only in-frame clones and leaves some out. The sample lists about 1.9 million clones, around 93% occurring once. The rearrangement links TRBV9 to TRBJ2-6; a possible D gene is TRBD1 (6 bases). This receptor was obtained from a man younger than 35 in good health. Some clones in this sample may be carry-over from other donors' samples. The specimen was naive CD8+ T cells from PBMCs. CDR3 nucleotides: TGTGCCAGCAGCGTAGGGACAGTAAGTGGGGCCAACGTCCTGACTTTC. Protein product: CASSVGTVSGANVLTF.